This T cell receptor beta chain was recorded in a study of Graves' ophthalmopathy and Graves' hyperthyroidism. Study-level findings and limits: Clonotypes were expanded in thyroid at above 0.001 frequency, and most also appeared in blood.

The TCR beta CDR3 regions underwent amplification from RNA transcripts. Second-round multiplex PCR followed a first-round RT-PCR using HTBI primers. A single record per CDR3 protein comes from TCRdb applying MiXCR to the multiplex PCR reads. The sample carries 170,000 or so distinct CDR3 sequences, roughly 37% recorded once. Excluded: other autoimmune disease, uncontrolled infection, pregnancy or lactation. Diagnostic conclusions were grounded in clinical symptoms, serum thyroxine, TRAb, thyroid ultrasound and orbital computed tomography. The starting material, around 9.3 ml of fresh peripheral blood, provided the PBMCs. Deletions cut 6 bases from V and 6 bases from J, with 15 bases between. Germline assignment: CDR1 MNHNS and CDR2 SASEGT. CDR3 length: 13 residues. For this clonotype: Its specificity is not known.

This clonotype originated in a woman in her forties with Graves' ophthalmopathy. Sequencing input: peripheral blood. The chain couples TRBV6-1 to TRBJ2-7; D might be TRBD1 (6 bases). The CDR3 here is CASRDSLVLEQYF. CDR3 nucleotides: TGTGCCAGCAGGGACAGCCTTGTCCTCGAGCAGTACTTC.